One and the same sample provided the 32 T cell receptor beta chains below, sequenced in a study of blood T cell repertoires in COVID-19. The repertoire was sequenced with immunoSEQ multiplex PCR; TCRdb's copy has only in-frame clones and lacks some. The sample records about 270,000 clones, around 90% being singletons. The sample was PBMCs or T cells enriched from blood (not recorded which). These TCRs come from a woman in her 30s with acute COVID-19.

The CDR3 spells CASSRGLAGGRNEQFF. CDR3 DNA: TGTGCCAGCAGTAGAGGGCTAGCGGGAGGGCGGAATGAGCAGTTCTTC. The V call is TRBV2, the J call TRBJ2-1, with 12 bases fitting TRBD2. This CDR3 is 16 amino acids long. Germline CDR1 reads SNHLY; CDR2 reads FYNNEI. Germline trimming cut 5 bases from V and 7 bases from J; bases unmatched to any gene: 9.

This clone has more than one count but fewer than ten. This chain uses TRBV28 with TRBJ1-1; 8 bases are shared with TRBD1. This CDR3 comprises 15 residues. J lost 4 bases, V lost 3 bases, and 7 bases had no gene match. The germline CDR1 and CDR2 sequences are MDHEN and SYDVKM. The CDR3 sequence is CASSFQGALGTEAFF. CDR3 coding DNA: TGTGCCAGCAGTTTTCAGGGGGCGCTGGGCACTGAAGCTTTCTTT.

J is TRBJ1-1 and V is TRBV29-1; TRBD1 aligns across 8 bases. The ends lost 7 bases at V and 1 base at J; junction bases unmatched: 5. Germline V gene lookup returns CDR1 SQVTM and CDR2 ANQGSEA. The CDR3 totals 13 residues. This chain's CDR3 is CSAAGQGNTEAFF. For the CDR3, the DNA is TGCAGCGCCGCTGGACAGGGGAACACTGAAGCTTTCTTT. The full variable domain, completed using reference TRBV29-1 and TRBJ1-1, is SAVISQKPSRDICQRGTSLTIQCQVDSQVTMMFWYRQQPGQSLTLIATANQGSEATYESGFVIDKFPISRPNLTFSTLTVSNMSPEDSSIYLCSAAGQGNTEAFFGQGTRLTVV.

This chain uses TRBV7-9 with TRBJ1-2, with 10 positions matching TRBD1. The V gene end was trimmed by 5 bases and the J gene end by 7 bases; junction bases not matched to a gene: 22. The germline CDR1 and CDR2 sequences are SEHNR and FQNEAQ (reference sequence). The CDR3 spans 19 residues. The CDR3 nucleotides are TGTGCCAGCAGCCCAACGAATTTCCTGAGTGCGACAGGGGGCGGTGGCTACACCTTC. As protein: CASSPTNFLSATGGGGYTF.

The gene calls are TRBV7-9 and TRBJ2-1; 7 nucleotides align to TRBD2. This CDR3 contains 18 residues. J lost 0 bases, V lost 5 bases, and 13 bases had no gene match. CDR1 and CDR2 (germline): SEHNR, FQNEAQ (reference sequence). This chain's CDR3 is CASSGKWDYLSSYNEQFF. The CDR3 DNA sequence: TGTGCCAGCAGCGGAAAATGGGACTATTTGAGCTCCTACAATGAGCAGTTCTTC. Based on the CDR3 plus reference TRBV7-9 and TRBJ2-1, the full variable domain is DTGVSQNPRHKITKRGQNVTFRCDPISEHNRLYWYRQTLGQGPEFLTYFQNEAQLEKSRLLSDRFSAERPKGSFSTLEIQRTEQGDSAMYLCASSGKWDYLSSYNEQFFGPGTRLTVL.

The J gene is TRBJ2-3, the V gene TRBV19; tentatively, D is TRBD1 (5 bases). The germline V gene has CDR1 LNHDA and CDR2 SQIVND (reference sequence). The V end was cut by 6 bases, the J end by 5 bases, with 18 bases between. This CDR3 has 15 residues. DNA of the CDR3: TGTGCCAGTAGAGGCAGGGCCAGGGCGGAAGATACGCAGTATTTT. This gives the protein CASRGRARAEDTQYF.

This clone is a singleton in its sample. V is TRBV28 and J is TRBJ1-5, with D perhaps TRBD1 (6 bases). This CDR3 contains 17 residues. Trimming took 5 bases from V and 0 from J, leaving 17 bases between them. The germline CDR1 and CDR2 sequences are MDHEN and SYDVKM. Here the CDR3 reads CASSDNTGTPSNQPQHF. DNA of the CDR3: TGTGCCAGCAGTGATAACACCGGGACACCTAGCAATCAGCCCCAGCATTTT. Based on the CDR3 plus reference TRBV28 and TRBJ1-5, the full variable domain is DVKVTQSSRYLVKRTGEKVFLECVQDMDHENMFWYRQDPGLGLRLIYFSYDVKMKEKGDIPEGYSVSREKKERFSLILESASTNQTSMYLCASSDNTGTPSNQPQHFGDGTRLSIL.

The chain has TRBV7-2 and TRBJ2-5, with TRBD1 matching over 9 bases. The CDR3 is made up of 16 amino acids. With V trimmed by 5 bases and J by 2 bases, 9 bases remained unmatched. From germline, CDR1 is SGHTA and CDR2 FQGNSA. This CDR3 reads CASSLGTGIGQETQYF. The CDR3 region has the DNA TGTGCCAGCAGCCTCGGGACAGGGATTGGTCAAGAGACCCAGTACTTC.

This chain links TRBV7-9 with TRBJ2-7; 7 positions agree with TRBD2. The trim removed 1 base at V and 3 bases at J, leaving 3 bases unmatched. This CDR3 comprises 14 residues. From germline, CDR1 is SEHNR and CDR2 FQNEAQ (reference sequence). The CDR3 sequence: CASSLEASGYEQYF. In DNA form, the CDR3 reads TGTGCCAGCAGCTTAGAGGCTAGCGGCTACGAGCAGTACTTC.

V is TRBV5-4 and J is TRBJ2-7; 9 nucleotides line up with TRBD2. The length of the CDR3 is 15 residues. Germline trimming cut 1 base from V and 7 bases from J; bases unmatched to any gene: 9. Looked up from germline, CDR1 is SGHNT and CDR2 is YYREEE (reference sequence). The CDR3, as DNA: TGTGCCAGCAGCTTGATGGCTAGCGGGAAGATTGAGCAGTACTTC. The encoded protein is CASSLMASGKIEQYF. The full variable domain, with the rest looked up from reference TRBV5-4 and TRBJ2-7, is ETGVTQSPTHLIKTRGQQVTLRCSSQSGHNTVSWYQQALGQGPQFIFQYYREEENGRGNFPPRFSGLQFPNYSSELNVNALELDDSALYLCASSLMASGKIEQYFGPGTRLTVT.

The genes are TRBV6-2 or TRBV6-3 and TRBJ2-7; 9 nucleotides line up with TRBD2. The CDR3 consists of 14 residues. Germline assignment: CDR1 MNHEY and CDR2 SVGEGT. V lost 2 bases, J lost 2 bases, and 1 base stayed unmatched. The CDR3: CASSYVAGAYEQYF. DNA for the CDR3: TGTGCCAGCAGTTACGTAGCGGGAGCCTACGAGCAGTACTTC.

V and J are TRBV19 and TRBJ1-5, with D perhaps TRBD1 (5 bases). The CDR3 sequence is 16 residues long. Trimming pared 6 bases from V and 6 bases from J, leaving 21 bases between. From germline, CDR1 is LNHDA and CDR2 SQIVND (reference sequence). The CDR3 here is CASRFPGTVGSQPQHF. The CDR3 nucleotides read TGTGCCAGTAGATTTCCCGGGACTGTGGGGAGTCAGCCCCAGCATTTT. Using reference TRBV19 and TRBJ1-5 for the parts outside the CDR3, the full variable domain is DGGITQSPKYLFRKEGQNVTLSCEQNLNHDAMYWYRQDPGQGLRLIYYSQIVNDFQKGDIAEGYSVSREKKESFPLTVTSAQKNPTAFYLCASRFPGTVGSQPQHFGDGTRLSIL.

This chain connects TRBV29-1 to TRBJ2-2, with a possible D match to TRBD2 (5 bases). Germline-derived CDR1 and CDR2 are SQVTM and ANQGSEA. The CDR3 spans 15 residues. V dropped 7 bases and J dropped 3 bases, with 18 bases sitting between them. The CDR3 here is CSARVGNPDTGELFF. As DNA, the CDR3 is TGCAGCGCCCGTGTCGGGAACCCCGACACCGGGGAGCTGTTTTTT.

The V call is TRBV7-9, the J call TRBJ2-1, with unresolved D. Trimming cost V 6 bases and J 5 bases, with 23 bases left between them. There are 17 residues in the CDR3. Germline V gene lookup returns CDR1 SEHNR and CDR2 FQNEAQ (reference sequence). The CDR3 bases are TGTGCCAGCAGGCCCCCACCAGGCGTGACCTCGAACAATGAGCAGTTCTTC. Its translation: CASRPPPGVTSNNEQFF.

The rearrangement links TRBV19 to TRBJ2-1, with 7 bases fitting TRBD1. V lost 0 bases and J lost 3; bases outside the gene matches: 8. CDR1 and CDR2 (germline): LNHDA, SQIVND (reference sequence). The CDR3 consists of 17 residues. CDR3 DNA sequence: TGTGCCAGTAGTATAGATTCCGGGACAGAAAACTACAATGAGCAGTTCTTC. Protein: CASSIDSGTENYNEQFF.

This chain connects TRBV19 to TRBJ2-2; 8 positions agree with TRBD2. The CDR3 loop spans 16 amino acids. V shed 3 bases, J shed 3 bases, and the junction held 6 bases outside the gene matches. Germline V gene data show CDR1 as LNHDA and CDR2 as SQIVND (reference sequence). CDR3 sequence (DNA): TGTGCCAGTAGTATTGGTACTAGCGGATACACCGGGGAGCTGTTTTTT. Amino acid sequence: CASSIGTSGYTGELFF.

The chain carries TRBV2 and TRBJ1-5, with D possibly TRBD1 on 5 matching bases. Deletions cut 6 bases from V and 5 bases from J, with 20 bases between. The CDR3 length is 16 residues. Germline V CDR1 and CDR2: SNHLY, FYNNEI. CDR3 loop: CASRASFRDRDQPQHF. CDR3 in DNA: TGTGCCAGCAGGGCATCTTTCAGGGATCGGGATCAGCCCCAGCATTTT.

This clone was seen more than once but under ten times. Here the CDR3 reads CASTSGQDQLTF. CDR3 DNA: TGTGCCAGCACCTCAGGACAGGACCAACTGACTTTC. The V gene is TRBV28, the J gene TRBJ2-6, with 7 bases lining up with TRBD1. V trimming: 7 bases; J trimming: 16 bases; junction bases outside the gene matches: 10. Germline V gives CDR1 MDHEN, CDR2 SYDVKM. The CDR3 is 12 amino acids. The whole variable domain, remainder taken from reference TRBV28 and TRBJ2-6, is DVKVTQSSRYLVKRTGEKVFLECVQDMDHENMFWYRQDPGLGLRLIYFSYDVKMKEKGDIPEGYSVSREKKERFSLILESASTNQTSMYLCASTSGQDQLTFGAGSRLTVL.

The chain employs TRBV29-1 and TRBJ2-2, with 15 bases that match TRBD2. V shed 7 bases and J 3 bases; nucleotides not matched to a gene: 6. CDR3 length: 16 residues. Per germline, CDR1 SQVTM and CDR2 ANQGSEA. As DNA, the CDR3 is TGCAGCGCGGGACTAGCGGGAGGAGGTTACACCGGGGAGCTGTTTTTT. It translates to CSAGLAGGGYTGELFF.

The V call is TRBV25-1, the J call TRBJ2-7; TRBD1 aligns across 11 bases. V shed 7 bases and J 2 bases; nucleotides not matched to a gene: 4. CDR3 length: 14 amino acids. CDR1 is MGHDK and CDR2 is SYGVNS in the germline V gene. CDR3 nucleotides: TGTGCCAGCACCGGACAGGGGGCCGCCTACGAGCAGTACTTC. Translating it yields CASTGQGAAYEQYF.

The V call is TRBV9, the J call TRBJ1-4; D remains ambiguous. The CDR3 is 17 residues long. Germline-derived CDR1 and CDR2 are SGDLS and YYNGEE. V gave up 4 bases and J gave up 2 bases, with 18 bases separating them. The CDR3 nucleotides read TGTGCCAGCAGCCCGAGCTTCGGGATGTCCACTAATGAAAAACTGTTTTTT. It is translated as CASSPSFGMSTNEKLFF.

The rearrangement uses TRBV7-9 and TRBJ1-6, with 10 bases lining up with TRBD1. Unmatched junction bases numbered 7, after V lost 5 bases and J lost 9 bases. The CDR3 covers 15 residues. Germline loops: CDR1 SEHNR, CDR2 FQNEAQ (reference sequence). The CDR3 protein is CASSKETGGPSPLHF. CDR3 DNA sequence: TGTGCCAGCAGCAAAGAGACAGGGGGCCCTTCACCCCTCCACTTT.

A word on this clone: Other DNA sequences in the same sample also yield this CDR3. The chain links TRBV28 to TRBJ1-5; D is possibly TRBD1 (5 bases). The germline gives CDR1 MDHEN, CDR2 SYDVKM. V gave up 4 bases and J gave up 0 bases, with 10 bases separating them. This CDR3 has 15 residues. The CDR3 DNA reads TGTGCCAGCAGTTCCGGGGGGTATAGCAATCAGCCCCAGCATTTT. Its translation: CASSSGGYSNQPQHF.

The V gene is TRBV28, the J gene TRBJ1-4, with D unresolved. The ends were cut back, 2 bases at V and 8 bases at J, with 6 bases in the middle. CDR3 length equals 12 residues. Germline loops: CDR1 MDHEN, CDR2 SYDVKM. CDR3 nucleotides: TGTGCCAGCAGTTTAATCCTCGAAAAACTGTTTTTT. Protein: CASSLILEKLFF.

The gene calls are TRBV24-1 and TRBJ2-1; 11 nucleotides agree with TRBD2. There are 16 residues in the CDR3. Germline loops: CDR1 KGHDR, CDR2 SFDVKD. The V segment lost 3 bases and the J segment 7 bases; nucleotides outside the gene matches: 7. In DNA, the CDR3 is TGTGCCACCAGTGATCTGACTAGCGGGATAATTAATGAGCAGTTCTTC. Amino acids: CATSDLTSGIINEQFF.

This chain connects TRBV28 to TRBJ2-7, with TRBD1 as a possible D gene (5 bases). The germline V gene encodes CDR1 MDHEN and CDR2 SYDVKM. V lost 1 base and J 5 bases, leaving 6 bases between the germline ends. The CDR3 covers 12 residues. CDR3: CASSLLGDEQYF. The CDR3 nucleotides are TGTGCCAGCAGTTTATTAGGGGACGAGCAGTACTTC.

The V call is TRBV6-5, the J call TRBJ2-7, with 8 bases fitting TRBD1. Per the germline V gene, CDR1 is MNHEY and CDR2 is SVGAGI. The CDR3 loop spans 15 amino acids. The trim removed 5 bases at V and 2 bases at J, leaving 8 bases unmatched. CDR3 amino acids: CASSTSGTGAYEQYF. The CDR3 DNA is TGTGCCAGCAGTACCTCCGGGACAGGAGCCTACGAGCAGTACTTC.

The chain links TRBV11-2 to TRBJ2-5; 8 bases agree with TRBD2. V was pared by 5 bases and J by 0 bases, with 8 bases of the junction left unmatched. Germline V gives CDR1 SGHAT, CDR2 FQNNGV. CDR3 size: 16 residues. In DNA, the CDR3 is TGTGCCAGCAGCGAACATGGTAGCGGGGACCAAGAGACCCAGTACTTC. Amino acids: CASSEHGSGDQETQYF.

The chain has TRBV18 and TRBJ1-2; D gene unclear. The CDR3 length is 15 residues. The germline V and J ends were trimmed by 3 bases and 0 bases, with 11 bases remaining between them. Germline lookup yields CDR1 KGHSH and CDR2 LQKENI. The CDR3 loop reads CASSPIPEANYGYTF. CDR3 nucleotides: TGTGCCAGCTCACCCATACCGGAGGCTAACTATGGCTACACCTTC.

The sample holds a few counts of this clone. This chain connects TRBV4-2 to TRBJ2-1; TRBD2 agrees at 10 bases. The germline CDR1 and CDR2 sequences are LGHNA and YNFKEQ. V lost 0 bases, J lost 1 base, and 3 bases stayed unmatched. The length of the CDR3 is 17 residues. This chain's CDR3 is CASSQDSSGSSYNEQFF. The DNA of the CDR3 is TGTGCCAGCAGCCAAGATTCTAGCGGGAGTTCCTACAATGAGCAGTTCTTC.

The chain combines TRBV4-1 with TRBJ1-2; 9 nucleotides align to TRBD1. The CDR3 spans 17 residues. Germline CDR1 and CDR2: MGHRA and YSYEKL. The V gene end was trimmed by 8 bases and the J gene end by 2 bases; junction bases not matched to a gene: 15. DNA for the CDR3: TGCGCCAGCGGACCCTCGACTACAGGGGGCAAGAACTATGGCTACACCTTC. Its translation is CASGPSTTGGKNYGYTF.

The V and J genes are TRBV28 and TRBJ2-2; tentatively, D is TRBD2 (6 bases). V was clipped by 5 bases and J by 2 bases, with 15 bases between them. CDR1 MDHEN and CDR2 SYDVKM come from the germline V gene. This CDR3 comprises 16 residues. For the CDR3, the DNA is TGTGCCAGCAGTAACGCCGGGACTCCCAACACCGGGGAGCTGTTTTTT. This codes for CASSNAGTPNTGELFF.